A selection of T cell receptor beta chains follows, all from one sample in a study of blood T cell repertoires in COVID-19. Repertoires were generated with immunoSEQ multiplex PCR, while TCRdb's copy carries only in-frame clones and drops some. The data contain some 140,000 clones, 70% to 85% of them singletons. Sequencing was carried out using peripheral blood. The source of these receptors is a woman of 80 years or more with acute or convalescent COVID-19. Each CDR3 is given with its conserved first and last residue. A D gene is named only where the DNA matches it firmly. Clone size is shown for a subset of rows, as once, few, many or a class of expanded clone.

j_call d_call cdr3_length v_call clone_size cdr3_aa cdr3_nt
TRBJ2-1 TRBD1 13 TRBV29-1 once CSVKGGQGYEQFF TGCAGCGTGAAGGGGGGACAGGGGTATGAGCAGTTCTTC
TRBJ2-1 NA 17 TRBV7-2 NA CASSWGLGRRTYNEQFF TGTGCCAGCAGCTGGGGCCTTGGGAGGAGAACATACAATGAGCAGTTCTTC
TRBJ1-1 NA 17 TRBV7-9 NA CASSPYRSKTANTEAFF TGTGCCAGCAGCCCATATAGATCTAAAACAGCGAACACTGAAGCTTTCTTT
TRBJ2-2 NA 13 TRBV12-3/TRBV12-4 NA CASSFVATGELFF TGTGCCAGCAGTTTTGTAGCGACCGGGGAGCTGTTTTTT
TRBJ2-7 NA 16 TRBV27 few CASSQKRQAPRVEQYF TGTGCCAGCAGCCAAAAACGACAGGCCCCCCGGGTCGAGCAGTACTTC
TRBJ1-3 NA 14 TRBV10-2 NA CASKDSHSGNTIYF TGCGCCAGCAAAGACAGTCACTCTGGAAACACCATATATTTT
TRBJ2-7 TRBD1 17 TRBV18 NA CASSPLIRTGDLYEQYF TGTGCCAGCTCACCACTCATCCGGACAGGGGATCTCTACGAGCAGTACTTC
TRBJ2-7 TRBD2 15 TRBV7-8 NA CASSFRLAGVSEQYF TGTGCCAGCAGCTTTCGACTAGCGGGGGTGAGCGAGCAGTACTTC
TRBJ1-1 NA 15 TRBV5-4 once CASSSLRGPGTEAFF TGTGCCAGCAGCTCTCTAAGGGGTCCCGGGACTGAAGCTTTCTTT
TRBJ2-1 TRBD2 15 TRBV2 NA CASNAGGPSYNEQFF TGTGCCAGCAACGCGGGGGGGCCTTCCTACAATGAGCAGTTCTTC
TRBJ1-5 NA 14 TRBV19 once CASSIARGRQPQHF TGTGCCAGTAGTATAGCTCGGGGAAGGCAGCCCCAGCATTTT
TRBJ1-1 TRBD1 14 TRBV2 NA CASSDRGHRTEAFF TGTGCCAGCAGCGACAGGGGGCATAGGACTGAAGCTTTCTTT
TRBJ2-5 TRBD2 16 TRBV5-4 once CASSLGLAGVRETQYF TGTGCCAGCAGCTTGGGACTAGCGGGAGTGAGGGAGACCCAGTACTTC
TRBJ2-5 NA 14 TRBV7-7 once CASSPTGLQETQYF TGTGCCAGCAGCCCCACGGGACTTCAAGAGACCCAGTACTTC
TRBJ2-7 TRBD2 15 TRBV6-5 NA CASSYLAGGPGEQYF TGTGCCAGCAGTTACCTTGCGGGGGGGCCGGGCGAGCAGTACTTC
TRBJ1-3 NA 15 TRBV6-5 NA CASSHNRASGNTIYF TGTGCCAGCAGTCATAACAGGGCCTCTGGAAACACCATATATTTT
TRBJ1-1 NA 15 TRBV5-1 NA CASSPWASMNTEAFF TGCGCCAGCAGCCCGTGGGCCAGCATGAACACTGAAGCTTTCTTT
TRBJ2-2 NA 17 TRBV18 NA CASSPSVLSARLGELFF TGTGCCAGCTCACCCAGCGTTTTAAGCGCCCGGCTAGGGGAGCTGTTTTTT
TRBJ2-2 NA 16 TRBV18 NA CASSSDFPRNTGELFF TGTGCCAGCTCATCGGACTTCCCTCGGAACACCGGGGAGCTGTTTTTT
TRBJ1-2 NA 13 TRBV12-3/TRBV12-4 NA CASSFGLSYGYTF TGTGCCAGCAGTTTTGGTCTTAGCTATGGCTACACCTTC
TRBJ1-1 NA 14 TRBV7-2 NA CASSLHLTSTEAFF TGTGCCAGCAGCTTACACCTAACGAGCACTGAAGCTTTCTTT
TRBJ2-1 TRBD2 18 TRBV7-2 NA CASSEFPFTSGRGGEQFF TGTGCCAGCAGCGAGTTCCCGTTCACTAGCGGGAGGGGTGGTGAGCAGTTCTTC
TRBJ1-2 TRBD1 16 TRBV29-1 NA CSVVPPSGTGHYGYTF TGCAGCGTTGTCCCACCCTCCGGGACAGGACACTATGGCTACACCTTC
TRBJ2-7 NA 17 TRBV12-2 NA CASRLAVTGLASYEQYF TGTGCAAGTCGCTTAGCGGTGACGGGACTAGCATCCTACGAGCAGTACTTC
TRBJ2-5 TRBD1 15 TRBV18 NA CASSQGTANQETQYF TGTGCCAGCTCACAAGGGACAGCTAACCAAGAGACCCAGTACTTC
TRBJ1-4 NA 15 TRBV5-6 NA CASSSTGGAREKLFF TGTGCCAGCAGCTCAACCGGGGGGGCCCGAGAAAAACTGTTTTTT
TRBJ1-5 NA 13 TRBV4-3 NA CASSWGLNQPQHF TGCGCCAGCAGCTGGGGGCTCAATCAGCCCCAGCATTTT
TRBJ2-1 TRBD2 16 TRBV5-1 NA CASSPPTSGRADEQFF TGCGCCAGCAGCCCCCCTACTAGCGGGAGGGCCGATGAGCAGTTCTTC
TRBJ2-5 NA 13 TRBV5-4 NA CASSRSPGETQYF TGTGCCAGCAGCCGGAGCCCGGGAGAGACCCAGTACTTC
TRBJ1-1 TRBD1 19 TRBV9 few CASSGVDSGTGGADTEAFF TGTGCCAGCAGCGGAGTTGATTCCGGGACAGGGGGCGCGGACACTGAAGCTTTCTTT
TRBJ1-3 NA 17 TRBV13 once CASCLGGIWGAGNTIYF TGTGCCAGCTGCTTAGGGGGGATCTGGGGCGCTGGAAACACCATATATTTT
TRBJ2-7 TRBD2 16 TRBV2 NA CASSRLAGGFAYEQYF TGTGCCAGCAGTAGACTAGCGGGGGGTTTCGCCTACGAGCAGTACTTC
TRBJ1-1 TRBD1 16 TRBV4-3 NA CASSHLPGGSDTEAFF TGCGCCAGCAGCCATCTACCAGGGGGCTCTGACACTGAAGCTTTCTTT
TRBJ1-4 NA 14 TRBV7-8 NA CASSLGQGLEKLFF TGTGCCAGCAGCTTAGGGCAGGGGCTGGAAAAACTGTTTTTT
TRBJ1-2 TRBD1 15 TRBV7-2 NA CASSFANRDRGGYTF TGTGCCAGCAGCTTTGCTAACCGGGACAGGGGTGGCTACACCTTC
TRBJ2-2 TRBD1 18 TRBV7-9 NA CASSPWTGGNVNTGELFF TGTGCCAGCAGCCCTTGGACAGGGGGGAATGTGAACACCGGGGAGCTGTTTTTT
TRBJ1-2 TRBD1 15 TRBV29-1 NA CSVDRTGAVDYGYTF TGCAGCGTTGATAGGACAGGGGCTGTAGACTATGGCTACACCTTC
TRBJ1-2 TRBD1 18 TRBV30 NA CAWSARRQGDGLNYGYTF TGTGCCTGGAGTGCCCGCCGACAGGGGGACGGCCTTAACTATGGCTACACCTTC
TRBJ2-1 TRBD1 16 TRBV5-1 NA CASSLTTGASYNEQFF TGCGCCAGCAGCTTGACGACAGGGGCTAGCTACAATGAGCAGTTCTTC
TRBJ1-1 TRBD1 16 TRBV5-4 NA CASTQLDRGEGTEAFF TGTGCCAGCACCCAATTGGACAGGGGAGAAGGCACTGAAGCTTTCTTT
TRBJ2-7 NA 14 TRBV7-6 NA CASSPARDFYEQYF TGTGCCAGCAGCCCTGCCCGCGACTTCTACGAGCAGTACTTC
TRBJ2-3 NA 16 TRBV23-1 NA CASSQLAGNGTDTQYF TGCGCCAGCAGTCAATTGGCAGGGAACGGCACAGATACGCAGTATTTT
TRBJ2-3 TRBD2 15 TRBV6-2/TRBV6-3 NA CASSYTGTSADTQYF TGTGCCAGCAGTTACACAGGGACTAGCGCAGATACGCAGTATTTT
TRBJ2-7 TRBD2 12 TRBV29-1 NA CSVDGGRNEQYF TGCAGCGTTGACGGCGGGAGGAACGAGCAGTACTTC
TRBJ2-2 TRBD1 14 TRBV6-5 NA CASSPGTGPGELFF TGTGCCAGCAGCCCCGGGACAGGGCCCGGGGAGCTGTTTTTT
TRBJ2-1 TRBD2 16 TRBV7-8 few CASGRFGLAAYNEQFF TGTGCCAGCGGACGGTTTGGACTAGCGGCCTACAATGAGCAGTTCTTC
TRBJ2-5 NA 13 TRBV12-3/TRBV12-4 NA CASHRVGQETQYF TGTGCCAGCCACCGGGTGGGCCAAGAGACCCAGTACTTC
TRBJ2-1 TRBD2 17 TRBV11-2 NA CASSLTSGGISYNEQFF TGTGCCAGCAGCTTAACTAGCGGGGGTATCTCCTACAATGAGCAGTTCTTC
TRBJ2-3 NA 11 TRBV20-1 NA CSIMSTDTQYF TGCAGTATAATGAGCACAGATACGCAGTATTTT
TRBJ1-4 TRBD1 14 TRBV6-5 NA CASSAGGANEKLFF TGTGCCAGCAGCGCAGGGGGCGCTAATGAAAAACTGTTTTTT
TRBJ2-2 TRBD2 16 TRBV3-1/TRBV3-2 NA CASSLGTTSGTGELFF TGTGCCAGCAGCCTTGGGACGACTAGCGGCACCGGGGAGCTGTTTTTT
TRBJ2-1 NA 15 TRBV7-8 NA CASSKGGEMGNEQFF TGTGCCAGCAGCAAAGGGGGGGAAATGGGGAATGAGCAGTTCTTC